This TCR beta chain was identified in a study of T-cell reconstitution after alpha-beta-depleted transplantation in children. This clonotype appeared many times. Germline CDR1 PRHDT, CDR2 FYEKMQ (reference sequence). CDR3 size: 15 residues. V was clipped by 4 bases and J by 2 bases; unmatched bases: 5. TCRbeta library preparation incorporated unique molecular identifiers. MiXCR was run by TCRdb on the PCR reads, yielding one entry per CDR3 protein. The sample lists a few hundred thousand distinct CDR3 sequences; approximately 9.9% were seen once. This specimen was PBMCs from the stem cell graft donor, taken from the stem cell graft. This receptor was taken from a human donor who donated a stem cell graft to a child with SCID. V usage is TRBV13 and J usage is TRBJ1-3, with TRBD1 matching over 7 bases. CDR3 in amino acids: CASSSQGVPGNTIYF. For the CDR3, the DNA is TGTGCCAGCAGCTCCCAGGGGGTTCCTGGAAACACCATATATTTT.